This TCR beta chain derives from a study of blood T cell repertoires in COVID-19. In the original analysis: The authors estimated nucleated cell counts from reference gene primer amplification. Using immunoSEQ multiplex PCR, the repertoire was profiled, and TCRdb retains in-frame clones only, with some absent. V and J calls and clone size follow that table, whereas D and trimming were derived from the DNA. The table includes around 250,000 clones, around 89% detected once. The ends lost 4 bases at V and 1 base at J; junction bases unmatched: 6. Germline V gene sequence: CDR1 SGHRS, CDR2 YFSETQ. The CDR3 spans 15 residues. Donors in Cohort 3 counted as recovered after two negative PCRs, clearance, or symptom resolution.

The origin of this receptor is a woman in her thirties who had recovered from COVID-19. This chain joins TRBV5-1 and TRBJ1-1; the match to TRBD1 covers 8 bases. Input material: PBMCs or T cells enriched from blood (not recorded which). CDR3 nucleotide sequence: TGCGCCAGCAGCGACGGACAGGGTTCGAACACTGAAGCTTTCTTT. This codes for CASSDGQGSNTEAFF.